One and the same sample provided the 9 T cell receptor beta chains below, sequenced in a study of regulatory T cells in long-lasting Graves disease (dated by TCRdb to the early 2020s). The time point label corresponds to: persistent/refractory GD, antithyroid drugs over 5 years with positive TRAb. RNA was extracted from PBMCs in TRIzol for both TCR sequencing and RNA sequencing. Libraries were constructed by multiplex PCR. The sample was run on an Illumina HiSeq 4000. TCR beta libraries were built with iRepertoire HTBI primers and Arm-PCR amplification of CDR3 regions. Clones were called with MiXCR by TCRdb after fastp trimmed the public reads at Q25, and only in-frame beta chains were retained. When rows share a CDR3 protein, they turn into one entry using the most common DNA and genes. The sample profile shows 600,000 to 800,000 distinct CDR3 sequences; about 32% of them were found once. Of the sample, about 42% falls within the top ten clones.

Source: peripheral blood mononuclear cells (PBMCs), taken when the disease was refractory, from a patient treated with antithyroid drugs. The receptors shown here come from a female donor with Graves disease.

The chain recombines TRBV20-1 with TRBJ1-5, with TRBD1 matching over 8 bases. The CDR3 totals 14 residues. Per the germline V gene, CDR1 is DFQATT and CDR2 is SNEGSKA (reference sequence). Germline trimming cut 4 bases from V and 4 bases from J; bases unmatched to any gene: 6. The CDR3 DNA reads TGCAGTGCTAAGGAAACAGGGGGAAATCAGCCCCAGCATTTT. It yields the protein CSAKETGGNQPQHF.

This sequence joins TRBV6-1 and TRBJ1-5; no clear D gene. The V gene lost 7 bases and the J gene lost 0 bases, with 7 bases spanning the gap. Germline V gene lookup returns CDR1 MNHNS and CDR2 SASEGT. The CDR3 totals 13 residues. The CDR3 bases are TGTGCCAGCACCGAAGATAGCAATCAGCCCCAGCATTTT. Translated: CASTEDSNQPQHF.

This clonotype was counted only a few times. The chain links TRBV15 to TRBJ2-5, with D possibly being TRBD1 or TRBD2 (5 bases each). Germline CDR1 and CDR2: LNHNV and YYDKDF (reference sequence). Between the trimmed V and J ends, which lost 0 bases and 5 bases, there was a span of 13 bases. The CDR3 is 15 residues long. This CDR3 reads CATSRDPGTFETQYF. In nucleotides, the CDR3 is TGTGCCACCAGCAGAGATCCCGGGACCTTCGAGACCCAGTACTTC.

CDR3 residues: CASSGTGVRPQHF. Written as DNA, the CDR3 is TGTGCCAGCAGCGGCACAGGGGTTCGGCCCCAGCATTTT. This chain connects TRBV28 to TRBJ1-5, with 7 bases aligning to TRBD1. The CDR3 spans 13 residues. The germline CDR1 and CDR2 sequences are MDHEN and SYDVKM. The junction had 8 bases not matched to a gene; V was cut back by 6 bases and J by 9 bases. The whole variable domain, remainder taken from reference TRBV28 and TRBJ1-5, is DVKVTQSSRYLVKRTGEKVFLECVQDMDHENMFWYRQDPGLGLRLIYFSYDVKMKEKGDIPEGYSVSREKKERFSLILESASTNQTSMYLCASSGTGVRPQHFGDGTRLSIL.

The chain joins TRBV9 to TRBJ2-1; 7 bases map to TRBD2. In germline, CDR1 is SGDLS, CDR2 YYNGEE. This CDR3 contains 13 residues. V trimming: 3 bases; J trimming: 7 bases; junction bases outside the gene matches: 4. The CDR3 reads CASSETSRNEQFF. In DNA, the CDR3 is TGTGCCAGCAGCGAGACTAGCAGGAATGAGCAGTTCTTC.

Comments on this clonotype: Given a much more abundant clone one base away, this may be a read error. The chain uses TRBV12-3 or TRBV12-4 and TRBJ1-4; no clear D gene. The V end lost 5 bases, the J end lost 0 bases, and 10 bases lay between the germline ends. The CDR3 is 15 residues long. As DNA, the CDR3 is TGTGCCAGCAGTGCCTCCTCTGCAACTAATGAAAAACTGTTTTTT. This encodes CASSASSATNEKLFF.

This clonotype occurred a few times. This rearrangement joins TRBV9 to TRBJ2-5; D may be TRBD1 (6 bases). Germline lookup yields CDR1 SGDLS and CDR2 YYNGEE. Trimming pared 0 bases from V and 4 bases from J, leaving 13 bases between. The CDR3 contains 15 residues. The CDR3 is CASSVDGDTGETQYF. As DNA, the CDR3 is TGTGCCAGCAGCGTAGACGGGGACACCGGAGAGACCCAGTACTTC.

This clonotype was seen more than once but under ten times. The chain links TRBV5-1 to TRBJ1-5, with 7 bases aligning to TRBD1. This CDR3 is built from 14 residues. V shed 0 bases, J shed 6 bases, and the junction held 3 bases outside the gene matches. Germline loops: CDR1 SGHRS, CDR2 YFSETQ. The CDR3 spells CASSLGQGVQPQHF. The CDR3 bases are TGCGCCAGCAGCTTGGGACAGGGAGTTCAGCCCCAGCATTTT.

The rearrangement links TRBV27 to TRBJ2-7, with 8 bases aligning to TRBD1. Germline V gives CDR1 MNHEY, CDR2 SMNVEV (reference sequence). There are 14 residues in the CDR3. Trimming took 5 bases from V and 4 from J; bases not matched to a gene: 7. The CDR3: CASSAGGSTYEQYF. The DNA of the CDR3 is TGTGCCAGCAGTGCAGGGGGCTCGACTTACGAGCAGTACTTC.